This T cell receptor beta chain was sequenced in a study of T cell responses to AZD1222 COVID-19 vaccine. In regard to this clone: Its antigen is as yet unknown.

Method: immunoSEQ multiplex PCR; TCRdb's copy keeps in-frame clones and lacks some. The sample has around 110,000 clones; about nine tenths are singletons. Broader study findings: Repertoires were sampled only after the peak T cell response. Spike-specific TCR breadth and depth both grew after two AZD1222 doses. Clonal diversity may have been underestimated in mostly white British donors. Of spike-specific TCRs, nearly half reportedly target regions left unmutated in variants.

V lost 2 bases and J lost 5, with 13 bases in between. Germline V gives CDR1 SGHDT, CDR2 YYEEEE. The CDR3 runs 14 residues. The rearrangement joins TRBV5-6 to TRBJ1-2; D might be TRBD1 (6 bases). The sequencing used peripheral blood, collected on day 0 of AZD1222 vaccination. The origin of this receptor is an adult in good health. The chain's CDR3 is CASSLAQGEYGYTF. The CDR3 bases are TGTGCCAGCAGCTTAGCACAGGGAGAGTATGGCTACACCTTC.